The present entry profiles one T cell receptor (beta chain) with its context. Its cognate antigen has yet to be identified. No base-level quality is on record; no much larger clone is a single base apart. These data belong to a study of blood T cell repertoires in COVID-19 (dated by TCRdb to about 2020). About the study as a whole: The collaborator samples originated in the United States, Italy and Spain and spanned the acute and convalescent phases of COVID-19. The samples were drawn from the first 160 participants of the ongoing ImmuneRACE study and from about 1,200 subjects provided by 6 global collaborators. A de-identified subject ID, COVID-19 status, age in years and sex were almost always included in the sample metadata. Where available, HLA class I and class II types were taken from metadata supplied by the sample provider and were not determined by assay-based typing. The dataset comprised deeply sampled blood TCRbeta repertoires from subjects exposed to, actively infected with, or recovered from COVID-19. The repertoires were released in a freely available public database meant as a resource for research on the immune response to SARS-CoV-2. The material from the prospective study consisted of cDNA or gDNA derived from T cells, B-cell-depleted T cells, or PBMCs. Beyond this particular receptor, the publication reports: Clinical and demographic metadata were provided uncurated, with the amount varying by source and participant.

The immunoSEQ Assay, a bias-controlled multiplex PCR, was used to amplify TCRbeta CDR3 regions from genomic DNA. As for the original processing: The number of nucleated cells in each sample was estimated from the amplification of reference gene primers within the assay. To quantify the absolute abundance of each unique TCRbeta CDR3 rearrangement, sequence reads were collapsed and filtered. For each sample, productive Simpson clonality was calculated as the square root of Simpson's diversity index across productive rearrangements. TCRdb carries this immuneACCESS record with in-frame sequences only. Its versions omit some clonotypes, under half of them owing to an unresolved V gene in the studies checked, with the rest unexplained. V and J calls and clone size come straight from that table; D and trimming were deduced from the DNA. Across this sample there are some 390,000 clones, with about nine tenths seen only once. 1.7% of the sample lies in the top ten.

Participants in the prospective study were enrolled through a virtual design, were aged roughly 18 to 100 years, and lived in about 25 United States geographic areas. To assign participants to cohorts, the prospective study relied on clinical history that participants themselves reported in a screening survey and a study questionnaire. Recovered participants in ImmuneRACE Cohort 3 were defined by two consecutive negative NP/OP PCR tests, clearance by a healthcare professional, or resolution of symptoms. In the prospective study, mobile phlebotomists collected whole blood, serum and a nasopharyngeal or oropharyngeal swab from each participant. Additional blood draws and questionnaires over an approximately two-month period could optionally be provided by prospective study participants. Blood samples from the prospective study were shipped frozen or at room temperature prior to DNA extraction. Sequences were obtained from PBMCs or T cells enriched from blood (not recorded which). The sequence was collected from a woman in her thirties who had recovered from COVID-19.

The CDR3 protein: CAIRGQAYEQYF. The base sequence is TGTGCCATCAGAGGACAGGCCTACGAGCAGTACTTC. The sequence is built from TRBV10-3 and TRBJ2-7; 7 middle bases align to TRBD1. CDR1 and CDR2 are drawn from the germline V gene: ENHRY, SYGVKD. V has 6 bases trimmed and J has 2 bases trimmed; junction bases matching no gene number 1. The CDR3 runs 12 amino acids, cysteine and phenylalanine included. Only the CDR3 region is kept as DNA, spanning 36 bases read in frame from base 1.